A selection of T cell receptor beta chains follows, all from one sample in a study of T cell responses to AZD1222 COVID-19 vaccine. TCRdb keeps only in-frame clones here, not all; method: immunoSEQ multiplex PCR. Altogether over 150,000 clones are present, about nine tenths being singletons, with the ten largest covering roughly 5.8%. Sequencing was performed on peripheral blood, taken on day 0 of MenACWY control vaccination. These receptors came from an adult in good health. CDR3s include the opening cysteine and the closing phenylalanine or tryptophan. The D gene is left open where the match is weak. The size entry is marked missing in some rows and otherwise reads once, few, many or a size class.

v_call	d_call	j_call	clone_size	cdr3_nt	cdr3_aa
TRBV24-1	.	TRBJ2-2	.	TGTGCCACCAGTGATCACAGGACCGGGGAGCTGTTTTTT	CATSDHRTGELFF
TRBV18	.	TRBJ1-2	.	TGTGCCAGCTCACCAAGGGACCTCTATGGCTACACCTTC	CASSPRDLYGYTF
TRBV2	.	TRBJ1-5	.	TGTGCCAGCAATTCGGGGCGGGGGCCCCAGCATTTT	CASNSGRGPQHF
TRBV7-8	.	TRBJ1-6	.	TGTGCCAGCAGCTTAAGAGTGCAGGGGATTTCCTATAATTCACCCCTCCACTTT	CASSLRVQGISYNSPLHF
TRBV18	.	TRBJ2-1	.	TGTGCCAGCTCACCCAAGGTAACCTACAATGAGCAGTTCTTC	CASSPKVTYNEQFF
TRBV27	.	TRBJ1-2	.	TGTGCCAGCAGCCGACAGGCCAACTATGGCTACACCTTC	CASSRQANYGYTF
TRBV5-1	.	TRBJ1-2	once	TGCGCCAGCAGCCCAACCGACGGGGGTGTCTATGGCTACACCTTC	CASSPTDGGVYGYTF
TRBV28	.	TRBJ1-3	few	TGTGCCAGCAGTTTGGGTTCTAGCTACACCATATATTTT	CASSLGSSYTIYF
TRBV15	.	TRBJ2-5	.	TGTGCCACCAGCAGAGATTTTGGGGAGACCCAGTACTTC	CATSRDFGETQYF
TRBV6-1	.	TRBJ1-1	.	TGTGCCAGCAGTGACGTCAGGGGTACTGAAGCTTTCTTT	CASSDVRGTEAFF
TRBV9	.	TRBJ1-1	.	TGTGCCAGCAGCGTAGAGGCAATAAGTCGAGCTTTCTTT	CASSVEAISRAFF
TRBV3-1/TRBV3-2	.	TRBJ2-2	.	TGTGCCAGCAGCCGCCACCCGAACACCGGGGAGCTGTTTTTT	CASSRHPNTGELFF